This T cell receptor beta chain was found in a study of T cell responses to AZD1222 COVID-19 vaccine (dated by TCRdb to 2020 to 2022). Regarding the study in general: TCR sequencing was performed for 230 to 250 trial participants, of whom about 200 were given two doses of AZD1222 and some 26 were given two doses of MenACWY control vaccine. Enrollment into the trials was organized by age into subgroups of 18-55, 56-69 and 70-plus years, and those subgroups contained roughly 150, 30 and 60 TCR-sequenced participants, respectively.

Per the publication, the time point label means: about 28 days (+/-7) after the second vaccine dose. AZD1222 recipients with second doses at about 4 weeks or about 12 weeks were pooled, because spike-specific TCR depth and breadth did not differ between schedules. The vaccinee samples were drawn from two UK trials, COV001 and COV002, one of which was a single-blind randomized controlled phase 2/3 trial testing AZD1222 (ChAdOx1 nCoV-19) in healthy adults. Trial participant PBMC samples were collected at day 0 and day 28 after the second dose for TCRbeta chain sequencing. The CDR3 regions of human TCRbeta chains were analyzed by immunosequencing. Regarding the original processing steps: Repertoire TCRs were matched against a reference library of SARS-CoV-2-specific TCRs generated with the MIRA antigen-specificity platform. Breadth was defined as the fraction of unique TCRs that were SARS-CoV-2-associated. Depth was defined as the fraction of total T cells that were SARS-CoV-2-associated. Each spike-specific TCR was assigned to its reactive spike region and to a CD4 or CD8 class using the MIRA data. Log10-transformed breadth and depth values were compared by one-way ANOVA with Sidak's multiple comparisons tests. The table was pulled from immuneACCESS by TCRdb, which kept in-frame rearrangements only. Such tables lose some clones; where checked, under half of the loss comes from unresolved V genes, and the rest has no known cause. That table furnishes V, J and clone size, whereas the DNA furnished D and trimming. The sample includes approximately 100,000 clones, with 75% to 95% observed a single time. The ten largest clones add up to less than 6% of the sample.

In regard to this clone: Its antigen is currently not known. Per-nucleotide qualities are absent, and no much larger clonotype sits a single base away.

V is reduced by 1 base and J by 6 bases, leaving a spacing of 21 bases between them. Reading from cysteine to phenylalanine, the CDR3 counts 18 amino acids. Only CDR3 DNA remains: 54 bases, in frame from the first base. The germline V gene gives CDR1 as SNHLY and CDR2 as FYNNEI. Paper-wide results and their limitations: Because no day 14 peak-response samples were available, repertoires were characterized only after the peak T cell response. Conclusions about previously exposed vaccinees were limited because only six or seven AZD1222 recipients were SARS-CoV-2 seropositive at baseline. After two AZD1222 doses, spike-specific TCR breadth and depth were significantly higher than at day 0 and than in MenACWY recipients. Participants were mostly white British, with more females than males. The authors suggested clonal diversity may have been underestimated. The whole spike protein was spanned by vaccine-associated CD4 TCRs, and dominant responses were seen in regions 160-218 and 743-854. In the small 56-69-year group, the increase in depth fell short of significance, most likely because of low power. Epitopes outside the regions mutated in the B.1.351 and B.1.1.7 variants were reportedly recognized by nearly half of the unique spike-specific TCRs.

The chain is made from TRBV2 and TRBJ1-4; TRBD1 could be the D gene, as 5 bases match. The material sequenced was peripheral blood, taken 28 days after the second AZD1222 dose. This clonotype was obtained from an adult who received the AZD1222 COVID-19 vaccine. In nucleotides, the sequence is TGTGCCAGCAGTGAAGGGGAGGGGTTGTTTGGTAGAGATGAAAAACTGTTTTTT. The resulting protein is CASSEGEGLFGRDEKLFF.